This record concerns one T cell receptor beta chain sequence. Its antigen is still unknown. The V end was cut by 3 bases, the J end by 2 bases, with 16 bases between. Germline V gene data show CDR1 as SGHTA and CDR2 as FQGNSA. The CDR3 spans 16 residues. Profiling relied on immunoSEQ multiplex PCR, and the TCRdb table lists in-frame clones only, not all of them. The repertoire holds 170,000 or so clones, with 90% as singletons. These data are taken from a study of T cell responses to AZD1222 COVID-19 vaccine. Study-wide results and limits: Repertoires were sampled only after the peak T cell response. Receipt of two AZD1222 doses was followed by a rise in Spike-specific TCR breadth and depth.

The rearrangement links TRBV7-2 to TRBJ1-1; possible D gene TRBD1, 6 bases. The sample consisted of peripheral blood, taken on day 0 of AZD1222 vaccination. The sequence derives from an adult in good health. This CDR3 reads CASSFGTGRGNTEAFF. CDR3 nucleotides: TGTGCCAGCAGCTTCGGAACAGGGCGGGGAAACACTGAAGCTTTCTTT.